Listed below are T cell receptor beta chains from one sample, sequenced in a study of blood T cell repertoires in COVID-19. The protocol was immunoSEQ multiplex PCR, while the TCRdb copy is restricted to in-frame clones and leaves out a portion. This sample yields some 200,000 clones, of which about 89% are seen a single time; more than 4.5% belongs to the top ten. Sequenced: peripheral blood. Receptor source: a woman aged 40 to 49 with acute or convalescent COVID-19. The CDR3 runs from the conserved cysteine through the conserved F or W. The D gene is left open where the match is weak. The size entry is marked missing in some rows and otherwise reads once, few, many or a size class.

>TRBD2|TRBJ2-3|NA|TRBV11-3
CASSLTSGYTDTQYF
TGTGCCAGCAGCTTGACTAGCGGGTACACAGATACGCAGTATTTT
>NA|TRBJ1-5|NA|TRBV6-1
CASSDKKQAAAYSNQPQHF
TGTGCCAGCAGTGATAAGAAACAGGCTGCAGCCTATAGCAATCAGCCCCAGCATTTT
>NA|TRBJ1-1|NA|TRBV11-2
CASSLQLGQKNTEAFF
TGTGCCAGCAGCTTACAATTGGGACAAAAGAACACTGAAGCTTTCTTT
>TRBD2|TRBJ2-1|NA|TRBV19
CASLETSGDYNEQFF
TGTGCCAGTTTGGAGACTAGCGGGGACTACAATGAGCAGTTCTTC
>NA|TRBJ1-3|NA|TRBV5-4
CASSLGGDTIYF
TGTGCCAGCAGCCTGGGGGGGGACACCATATATTTT
>NA|TRBJ1-2|once|TRBV12-3/TRBV12-4
CASSTGQGRSYTF
TGTGCCAGCAGCACCGGGCAGGGCAGAAGCTACACCTTC
>TRBD1|TRBJ1-2|NA|TRBV5-1
CASRRTGPYGYTF
TGCGCCAGCAGGAGGACAGGGCCCTATGGCTACACCTTC
>NA|TRBJ1-3|NA|TRBV1
CTSSQRQGLKFGNTIYF
TGCACCAGCAGCCAAAGACAGGGCCTGAAGTTTGGAAACACCATATATTTT
>TRBD1|TRBJ2-1|once|TRBV6-6
CASTRTGDEDEQFF
TGTGCCAGCACTAGGACAGGGGATGAAGATGAGCAGTTCTTC
>TRBD1|TRBJ1-1|NA|TRBV6-5
CASTGDRSEAFF
TGTGCCAGCACCGGGGACAGATCGGAAGCTTTCTTT
>NA|TRBJ2-1|NA|TRBV6-2/TRBV6-3
CASSYRGSYNEQFF
TGTGCCAGCAGTTACAGGGGGTCCTACAATGAGCAGTTCTTC
>NA|TRBJ1-2|NA|TRBV15
CATSRGYPSRVPNYGYTF
TGTGCCACCAGCAGAGGTTATCCGTCCAGGGTTCCAAACTATGGCTACACCTTC
>TRBD1|TRBJ1-1|NA|TRBV5-5
CASSSTPTGGTEAFF
TGTGCCAGCAGCTCCACCCCTACAGGGGGCACTGAAGCTTTCTTT
>NA|TRBJ1-1|NA|TRBV5-6
CASSFVGGDTEAFF
TGTGCCAGCAGCTTTGTGGGGGGAGACACTGAAGCTTTCTTT
>TRBD1|TRBJ1-2|NA|TRBV29-1
CSVEGVVGGAVAGYTF
TGCAGCGTTGAGGGTGTGGTAGGGGGCGCGGTGGCTGGCTACACCTTC
>NA|TRBJ1-4|NA|TRBV7-9
CASSLGTHILVRNEKLFF
TGTGCCAGCAGCTTGGGCACCCACATATTGGTACGGAATGAAAAACTGTTTTTT
>NA|TRBJ2-1|NA|TRBV19
CASTTTPSYNEQFF
TGTGCCAGTACTACGACACCCTCCTACAATGAGCAGTTCTTC
>TRBD1|TRBJ1-3|NA|TRBV13
CASSLEAEPGTGGRGNTIYF
TGTGCCAGCAGCTTAGAAGCAGAGCCCGGGACAGGGGGTCGAGGAAACACCATATATTTT
>TRBD1|TRBJ1-6|once|TRBV6-5
CASRGQGNSPLHF
TGTGCCAGCAGAGGACAGGGCAATTCACCCCTCCACTTT
>TRBD2|TRBJ2-1|NA|TRBV7-2
CASSPLRGGKNEQFF
TGTGCCAGCAGTCCTCTCCGCGGGGGGAAAAATGAGCAGTTCTTC
>TRBD1|TRBJ1-5|once|TRBV6-2/TRBV6-3
CASSYYLGQGTGIGQPQHF
TGTGCCAGCAGTTACTACCTTGGACAGGGGACGGGGATCGGACAGCCCCAGCATTTT
>NA|TRBJ1-3|NA|TRBV6-5
CASRYISGNTIYF
TGTGCCAGCAGATATATCTCTGGAAACACCATATATTTT
>TRBD1|TRBJ1-5|NA|TRBV24-1
CATRGQPNQPQHF
TGTGCCACCAGGGGACAGCCCAATCAGCCCCAGCATTTT
>NA|TRBJ2-2|NA|TRBV3-1/TRBV3-2
CASSDSNTGELFF
TGTGCCAGCAGCGACAGTAACACCGGGGAGCTGTTTTTT
>NA|TRBJ2-4|NA|TRBV5-1
CASSLASKNIQYF
TGCGCCAGCAGCTTGGCCAGCAAAAACATTCAGTACTTC
>NA|TRBJ1-4|NA|TRBV10-3
CAISESEGSAEKLFF
TGTGCCATCAGTGAGTCCGAGGGATCCGCTGAAAAACTGTTTTTT
>NA|TRBJ1-2|NA|TRBV19
CASSNQGNYGYTF
TGTGCCAGTAGTAATCAGGGTAACTATGGCTACACCTTC
>TRBD1|TRBJ1-1|NA|TRBV7-3
CASSLNTGGTEAFF
TGTGCCAGCAGCCTAAACACAGGGGGCACTGAAGCTTTCTTT
>TRBD2|TRBJ2-3|NA|TRBV11-2
CASSSHTGTSETDTQYF
TGTGCCAGCAGCTCCCATACCGGGACTAGCGAGACAGATACGCAGTATTTT
>NA|TRBJ2-2|NA|TRBV6-1
CASSERSTGELFF
TGTGCCAGCAGTGAAAGGAGCACCGGGGAGCTGTTTTTT
>NA|TRBJ1-4|NA|TRBV9
CASSVDPGTNEKLFF
TGTGCCAGCAGCGTAGATCCGGGTACTAATGAAAAACTGTTTTTT
>TRBD1|TRBJ1-2|once|TRBV29-1
CSVAGTGHGYTF
TGCAGCGTTGCCGGGACAGGGCATGGCTACACCTTC
>NA|TRBJ2-2|NA|TRBV2
CASSRQVGTGELFF
TGTGCCAGCAGTCGACAGGTTGGGACCGGGGAGCTGTTTTTT
>TRBD1|TRBJ2-1|NA|TRBV7-8
CASSRYRDRAYNEQFF
TGTGCCAGCAGCCGATACCGGGACAGGGCCTACAATGAGCAGTTCTTC
>NA|TRBJ1-2|NA|TRBV6-5
CASSPAGYGYTF
TGTGCCAGCAGTCCGGCAGGGTATGGCTACACCTTC
>NA|TRBJ2-5|NA|TRBV15
CATSRDYRQGVGVTQYF
TGTGCCACCAGCAGAGATTACCGGCAAGGGGTTGGAGTGACCCAGTACTTC
>NA|TRBJ1-2|NA|TRBV7-2
CASSPSAGGYGYTF
TGTGCCAGCAGCCCCAGCGCGGGGGGCTATGGCTACACCTTC
>NA|TRBJ2-5|NA|TRBV15
CATSREGQETQYF
TGTGCCACCAGCAGGGAGGGCCAGGAGACCCAGTACTTC
>NA|TRBJ1-1|NA|TRBV10-3
CAAGESGRNTEAFF
TGTGCCGCCGGGGAGTCTGGGCGGAACACTGAAGCTTTCTTT
>TRBD1|TRBJ1-1|NA|TRBV6-5
CASSSAGGTEAFF
TGTGCCAGCAGCTCTGCAGGGGGCACTGAAGCTTTCTTT
>TRBD2|TRBJ2-1|NA|TRBV7-2
CASSLNSGGHYNEQFF
TGTGCCAGCAGCTTAAATAGCGGGGGGCACTACAATGAGCAGTTCTTC
>NA|TRBJ2-1|NA|TRBV27
CASSFRGEMWNEQFF
TGTGCCAGCAGTTTTCGTGGGGAGATGTGGAATGAGCAGTTCTTC
>TRBD1|TRBJ1-5|NA|TRBV2
CASQVDRESNQPQHF
TGTGCCAGCCAAGTAGACAGGGAATCTAATCAGCCCCAGCATTTT
>NA|TRBJ1-2|NA|TRBV5-4
CASSPQGYGYTF
TGTGCCAGCAGCCCACAGGGTTATGGCTACACCTTC
>NA|TRBJ1-1|NA|TRBV2
CTSGEGIMNTEAFF
TGTACCAGTGGGGAGGGAATTATGAACACTGAAGCTTTCTTT
>NA|TRBJ2-3|once|TRBV4-1
CASSQDNSPRRASQYF
TGCGCCAGCAGCCAAGATAACTCCCCCCGCCGCGCTTCGCAGTATTTT
>TRBD1|TRBJ1-2|NA|TRBV3-1/TRBV3-2
CASSQVGTGERAGYTF
TGTGCCAGCAGCCAAGTAGGGACAGGGGAACGAGCCGGCTACACCTTC